This TCR beta chain was recovered during a study of blood T cell repertoires in COVID-19. At the level of the study: The study drew acute and convalescent COVID-19 samples from the United States, Italy and Spain. Nucleic acid was either cDNA or gDNA, and it came from T cells, B-cell-depleted T cells, or PBMCs.

In the original analysis: Reference gene primer amplification gave estimated nucleated cell counts. Sequencing used immunoSEQ multiplex PCR; TCRdb keeps in-frame clones, though not all of them. V and J calls and clone size come straight from that table; D and trimming were deduced from the DNA. Counted here are about 160,000 clones, approximately 80% occurring once; the ten biggest clones make up roughly 9.1%. The material sequenced was peripheral blood. The clonotype comes from a woman older than 75 with active or convalescent COVID-19.

The CDR3 nucleotides read TGCGCCAGCAGCCAAGGACTAGCGGGGGGGAATTCCTACAATGAGCAGTTCTTC. Amino acid sequence: CASSQGLAGGNSYNEQFF. The V gene is TRBV4-3, the J gene TRBJ2-1, with 14 positions matching TRBD2. The CDR3 spans 18 residues. The J segment lost 1 base and the V segment lost 1 base, leaving 3 bases of the junction unmatched. CDR1 is LGHNA, CDR2 YSLEER, per germline.